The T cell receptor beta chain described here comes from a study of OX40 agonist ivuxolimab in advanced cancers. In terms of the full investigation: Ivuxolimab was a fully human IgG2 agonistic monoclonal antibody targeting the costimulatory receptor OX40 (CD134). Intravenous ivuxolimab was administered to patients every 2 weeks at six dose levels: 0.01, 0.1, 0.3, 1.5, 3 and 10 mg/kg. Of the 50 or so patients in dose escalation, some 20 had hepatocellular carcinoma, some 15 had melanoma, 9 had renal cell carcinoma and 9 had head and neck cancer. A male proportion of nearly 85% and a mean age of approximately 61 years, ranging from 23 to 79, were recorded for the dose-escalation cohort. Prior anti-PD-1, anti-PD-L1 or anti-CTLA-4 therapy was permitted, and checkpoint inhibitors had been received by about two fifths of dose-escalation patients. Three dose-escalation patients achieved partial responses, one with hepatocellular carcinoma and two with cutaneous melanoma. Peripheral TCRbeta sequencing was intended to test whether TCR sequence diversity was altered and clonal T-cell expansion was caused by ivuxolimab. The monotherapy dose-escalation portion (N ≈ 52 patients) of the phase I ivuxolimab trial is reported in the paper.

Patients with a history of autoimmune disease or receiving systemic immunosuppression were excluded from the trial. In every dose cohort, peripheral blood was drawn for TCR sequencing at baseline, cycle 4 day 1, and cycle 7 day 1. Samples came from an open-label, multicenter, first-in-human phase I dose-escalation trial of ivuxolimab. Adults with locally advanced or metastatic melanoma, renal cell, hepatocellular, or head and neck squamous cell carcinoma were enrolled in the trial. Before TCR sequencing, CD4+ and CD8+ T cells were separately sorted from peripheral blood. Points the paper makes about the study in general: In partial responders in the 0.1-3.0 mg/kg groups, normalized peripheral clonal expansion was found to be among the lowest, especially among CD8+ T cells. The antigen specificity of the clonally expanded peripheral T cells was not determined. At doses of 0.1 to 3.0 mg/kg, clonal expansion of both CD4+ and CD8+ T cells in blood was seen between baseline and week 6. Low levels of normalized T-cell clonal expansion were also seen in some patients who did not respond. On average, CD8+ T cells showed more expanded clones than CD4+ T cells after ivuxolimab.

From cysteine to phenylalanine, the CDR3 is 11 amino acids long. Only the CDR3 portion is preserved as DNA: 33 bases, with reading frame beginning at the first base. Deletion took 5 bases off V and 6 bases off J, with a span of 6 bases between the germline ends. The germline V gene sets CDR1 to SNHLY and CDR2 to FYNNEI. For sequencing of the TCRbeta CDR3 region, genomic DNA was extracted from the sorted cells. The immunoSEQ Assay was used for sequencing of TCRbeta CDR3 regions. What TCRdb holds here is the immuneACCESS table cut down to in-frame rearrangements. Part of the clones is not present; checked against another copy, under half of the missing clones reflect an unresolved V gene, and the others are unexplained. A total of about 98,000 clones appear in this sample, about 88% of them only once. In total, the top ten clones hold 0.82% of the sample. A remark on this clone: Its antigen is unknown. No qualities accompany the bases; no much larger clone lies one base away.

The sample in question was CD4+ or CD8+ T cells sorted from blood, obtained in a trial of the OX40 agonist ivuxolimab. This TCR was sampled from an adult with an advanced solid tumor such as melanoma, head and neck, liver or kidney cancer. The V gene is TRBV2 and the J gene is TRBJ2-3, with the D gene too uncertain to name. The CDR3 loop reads CASSPRDTQYF. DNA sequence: TGTGCCAGCAGTCCTCGGGATACGCAGTATTTT.